This record covers a single TCR beta chain. In its sample, this clone was seen a few times. Its antigen remains undetermined. The record has no base qualities; no much larger clone is one base away. For each enrolled patient, mismatch repair deficiency was established using either polymerase chain reaction or immunohistochemistry. A few patients who responded to pembrolizumab therapy underwent TCR sequencing. Pembrolizumab PD-1 blockade was prospectively tested in advanced mismatch repair-deficient cancers, regardless of tissue of origin, in the phase II trial. Serial peripheral blood T cell samples were collected before and at multiple times after starting PD-1 blockade. Blood sampling time points were reported as weeks after the first dose of pembrolizumab. The data stem from a study of PD-1 blockade in mismatch repair-deficient tumors (dated by TCRdb to 2017 to 2019). Describing the broader study: The trial enrolled more than 85 consecutive patients with roughly twelve mismatch repair-deficient cancer types between 2013 and late 2016, all previously treated and progressing. Tumor-associated T cell clones were tracked in the peripheral blood of patients responding to PD-1 blockade by deep sequencing of TCR CDR3 regions.

The investigation overall reported the following: After pembrolizumab, tumor-resident clones, which were often undetectable in blood before treatment, expanded rapidly and then contracted, generally ahead of radiologic responses.

V loses 7 bases, J loses 8 bases, and the germline ends lie 14 bases apart. From the cysteine through the phenylalanine, the CDR3 covers 13 amino acids. This entry keeps only the CDR3 DNA: 39 bases, framed from base 1. CDR1 LNHDA and CDR2 SQIVND were looked up in the germline V gene (reference sequence). Library creation used the immunoSEQ multiplex PCR assay. The clones in this table, taken by TCRdb from immuneACCESS, are in-frame only. Not every clone is retained; where verified, under half of the shortfall comes from an unresolved V gene, and the cause of the rest is unknown. The sample profile shows under 95,000 clones; 65% to 85% of them were found once. Together, the top ten hold 5% to 7% of the sample.

The clonotype originates from an adult with mismatch repair-deficient cancer. The receptor chain draws on TRBV19 and TRBJ1-4, with no confidently assigned D gene. The sequences come from peripheral blood, collected 44 weeks after starting pembrolizumab. The CDR3 has the sequence CASTFGQREKLFF. The DNA reads TGTGCCAGTACCTTTGGGCAAAGGGAAAAACTGTTTTTT.